This T cell receptor (beta chain) was recorded in a study of OX40 agonist ivuxolimab in advanced cancers. Study summary: Ivuxolimab is a fully human IgG2 antibody that activates OX40 (CD134). At 82.7% male, the cohort had a mean age of roughly 60 years, ranging from roughly 20 to 79.

The CDR3 loop spans 15 amino acids. Germline-derived CDR1 and CDR2 are MGHRA and YSYEKL. With 0 bases clipped from V and 8 bases from J, the junction kept 6 bases outside the gene matches. The repertoire was sequenced with immunoSEQ multiplex PCR; TCRdb's copy has only in-frame clones and lacks some. The sample lists 90,000 or so clones, 91% occurring once. Peripheral blood came from all dose cohorts at three timepoints. Sequenced material: CD4+ or CD8+ T cells sorted from blood, taken in a trial of the OX40 agonist ivuxolimab. This chain links TRBV4-1 with TRBJ1-4; the match to TRBD1 covers 7 bases. The origin of this receptor is an adult with an advanced solid tumor such as melanoma, head and neck, liver or kidney cancer. As DNA, the CDR3 is TGCGCCAGCAGCCAAGAGGGACAGCGGTACGAAAAACTGTTTTTT. This encodes CASSQEGQRYEKLFF.